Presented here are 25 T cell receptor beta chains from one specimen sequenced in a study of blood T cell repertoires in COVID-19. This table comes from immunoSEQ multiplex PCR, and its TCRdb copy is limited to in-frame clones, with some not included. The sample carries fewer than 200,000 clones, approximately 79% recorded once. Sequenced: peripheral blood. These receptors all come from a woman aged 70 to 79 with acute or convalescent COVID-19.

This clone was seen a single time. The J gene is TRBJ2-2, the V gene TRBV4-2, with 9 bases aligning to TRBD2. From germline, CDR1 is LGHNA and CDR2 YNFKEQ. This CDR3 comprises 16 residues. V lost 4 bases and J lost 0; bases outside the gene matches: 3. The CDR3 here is CASSRGTSTNTGELFF. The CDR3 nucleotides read TGTGCCAGCAGCCGGGGGACTAGCACGAACACCGGGGAGCTGTTTTTT.

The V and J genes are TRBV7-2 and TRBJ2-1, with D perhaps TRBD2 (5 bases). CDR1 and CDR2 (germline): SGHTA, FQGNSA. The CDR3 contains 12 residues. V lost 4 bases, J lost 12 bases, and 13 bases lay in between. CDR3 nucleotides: TGTGCCAGCAGCTCTTATACGGGAAGGCAGTTCTTC. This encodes CASSSYTGRQFF.

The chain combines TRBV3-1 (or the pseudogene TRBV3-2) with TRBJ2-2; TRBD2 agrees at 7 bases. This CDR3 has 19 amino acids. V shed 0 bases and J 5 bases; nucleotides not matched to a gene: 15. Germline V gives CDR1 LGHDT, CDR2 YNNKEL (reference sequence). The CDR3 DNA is TGTGCCAGCAGCCAAGATTATAGTGGGAGCGGGATCGGGACCGGGGAGCTGTTTTTT. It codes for CASSQDYSGSGIGTGELFF.

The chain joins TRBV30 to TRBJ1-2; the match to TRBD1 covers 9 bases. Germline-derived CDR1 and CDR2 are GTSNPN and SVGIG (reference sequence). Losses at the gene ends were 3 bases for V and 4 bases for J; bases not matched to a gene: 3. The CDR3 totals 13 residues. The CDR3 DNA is TGTGCCTGGAGCACGGGACAGGGCTATGGCTACACCTTC. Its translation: CAWSTGQGYGYTF.

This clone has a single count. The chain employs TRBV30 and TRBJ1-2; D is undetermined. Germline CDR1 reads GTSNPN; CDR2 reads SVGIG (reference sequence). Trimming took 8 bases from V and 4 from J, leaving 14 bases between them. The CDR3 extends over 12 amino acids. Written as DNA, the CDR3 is TGTGCCGGCGTGCCGGGTAGCTATGGCTACACCTTC. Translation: CAGVPGSYGYTF.

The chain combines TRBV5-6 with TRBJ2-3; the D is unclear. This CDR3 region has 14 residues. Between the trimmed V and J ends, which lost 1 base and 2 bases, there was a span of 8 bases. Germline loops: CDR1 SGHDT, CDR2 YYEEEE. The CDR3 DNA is TGTGCCAGCAGCTTGATCCATCCCACAGATACGCAGTATTTT. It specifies CASSLIHPTDTQYF.

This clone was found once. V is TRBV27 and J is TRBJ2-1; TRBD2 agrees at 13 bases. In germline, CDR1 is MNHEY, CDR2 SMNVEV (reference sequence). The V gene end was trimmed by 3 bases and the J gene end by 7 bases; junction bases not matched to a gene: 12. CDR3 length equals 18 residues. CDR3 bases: TGTGCCAGCAGTTTCGGACTAGCGGGAGTAAGATCGGGGAATGAGCAGTTCTTC. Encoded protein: CASSFGLAGVRSGNEQFF.

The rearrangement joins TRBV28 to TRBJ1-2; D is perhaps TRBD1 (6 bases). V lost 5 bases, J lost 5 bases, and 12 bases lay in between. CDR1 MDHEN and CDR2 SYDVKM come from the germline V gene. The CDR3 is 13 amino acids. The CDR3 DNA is TGTGCCAGCAGTCTCGGACAGACGTATGGCTACACCTTC. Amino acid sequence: CASSLGQTYGYTF.

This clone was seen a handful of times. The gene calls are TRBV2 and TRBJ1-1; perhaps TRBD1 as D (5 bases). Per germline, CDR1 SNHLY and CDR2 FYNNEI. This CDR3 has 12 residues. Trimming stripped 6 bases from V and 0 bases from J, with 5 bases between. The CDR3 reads CASRGLNTEAFF. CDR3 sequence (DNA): TGTGCCAGCAGGGGGCTGAACACTGAAGCTTTCTTT.

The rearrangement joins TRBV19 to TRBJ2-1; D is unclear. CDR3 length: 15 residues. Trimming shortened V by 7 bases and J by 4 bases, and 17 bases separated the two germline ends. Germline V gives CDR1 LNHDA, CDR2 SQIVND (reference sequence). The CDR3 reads CASKIDNNLYNEQFF. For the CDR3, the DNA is TGTGCCAGTAAGATTGACAACAACCTATACAATGAGCAGTTCTTC.

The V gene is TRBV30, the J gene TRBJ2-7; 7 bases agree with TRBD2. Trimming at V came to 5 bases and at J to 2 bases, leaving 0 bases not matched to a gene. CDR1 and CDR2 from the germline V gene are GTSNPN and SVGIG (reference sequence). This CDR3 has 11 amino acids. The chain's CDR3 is CAWGRAYEQYF. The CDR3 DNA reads TGTGCCTGGGGGAGGGCCTACGAGCAGTACTTC.

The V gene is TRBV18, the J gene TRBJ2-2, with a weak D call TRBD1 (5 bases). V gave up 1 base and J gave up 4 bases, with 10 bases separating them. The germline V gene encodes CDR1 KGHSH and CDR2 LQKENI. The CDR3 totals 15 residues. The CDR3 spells CASSPQGRGTGELFF. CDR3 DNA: TGTGCCAGCTCACCACAGGGGCGCGGCACCGGGGAGCTGTTTTTT. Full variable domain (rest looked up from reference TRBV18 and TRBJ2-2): NAGVMQNPRHLVRRRGQEARLRCSPMKGHSHVYWYRQLPEEGLKFMVYLQKENIIDESGMPKERFSAEFPKEGPSILRIQQVVRGDSAAYFCASSPQGRGTGELFFGEGSRLTVL.

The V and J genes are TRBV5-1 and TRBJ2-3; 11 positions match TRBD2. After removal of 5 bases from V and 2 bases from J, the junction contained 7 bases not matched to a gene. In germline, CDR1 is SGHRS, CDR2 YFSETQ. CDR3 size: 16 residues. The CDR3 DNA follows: TGCGCCAGCAGAGCCGGGACTAGCGGCCCCACAGATACGCAGTATTTT. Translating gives CASRAGTSGPTDTQYF.

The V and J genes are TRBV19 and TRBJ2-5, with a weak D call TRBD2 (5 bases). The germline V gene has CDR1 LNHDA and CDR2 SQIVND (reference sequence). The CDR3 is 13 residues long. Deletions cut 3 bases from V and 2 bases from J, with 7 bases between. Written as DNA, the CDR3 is TGTGCCAGTAGTATTGAGCGGCAAGAGACCCAGTACTTC. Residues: CASSIERQETQYF.

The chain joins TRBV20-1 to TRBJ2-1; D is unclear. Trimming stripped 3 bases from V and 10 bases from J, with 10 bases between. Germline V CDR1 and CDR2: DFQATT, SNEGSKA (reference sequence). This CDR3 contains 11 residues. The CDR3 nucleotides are TGCAGTGCTAGTTTGGCCCCGGAGCAGTTCTTC. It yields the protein CSASLAPEQFF.

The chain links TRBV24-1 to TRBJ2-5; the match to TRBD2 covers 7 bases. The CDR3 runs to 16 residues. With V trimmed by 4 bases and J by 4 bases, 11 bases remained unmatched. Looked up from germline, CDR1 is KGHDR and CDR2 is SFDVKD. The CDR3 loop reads CATSDRGLVGAETQYF. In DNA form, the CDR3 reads TGTGCCACCAGTGACCGAGGACTAGTTGGGGCAGAGACCCAGTACTTC.

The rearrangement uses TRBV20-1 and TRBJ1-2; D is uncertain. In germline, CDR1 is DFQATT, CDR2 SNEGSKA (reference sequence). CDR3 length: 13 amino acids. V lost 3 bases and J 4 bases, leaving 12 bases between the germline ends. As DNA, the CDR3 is TGCAGTGCTAGTCCGCCTGGCAGCTATGGCTACACCTTC. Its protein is CSASPPGSYGYTF.

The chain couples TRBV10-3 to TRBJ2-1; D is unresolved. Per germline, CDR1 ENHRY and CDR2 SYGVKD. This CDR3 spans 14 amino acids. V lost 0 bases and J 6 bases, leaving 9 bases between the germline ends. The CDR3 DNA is TGTGCCATCAGTGAGTCGGGTAGCATCAATGAGCAGTTCTTC. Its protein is CAISESGSINEQFF.

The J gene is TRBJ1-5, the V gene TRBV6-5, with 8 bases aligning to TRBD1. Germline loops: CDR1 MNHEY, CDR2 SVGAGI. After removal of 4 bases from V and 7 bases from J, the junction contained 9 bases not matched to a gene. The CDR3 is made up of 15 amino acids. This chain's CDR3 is CASSSTGGPEQPQHF. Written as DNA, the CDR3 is TGTGCCAGCAGTTCTACAGGGGGTCCGGAACAGCCCCAGCATTTT.

CDR3 sequence: CASSIGGEQYF. The CDR3 nucleotides are TGTGCCAGCAGCATTGGGGGGGAGCAGTACTTC. This rearrangement joins TRBV3-1 (or the pseudogene TRBV3-2) to TRBJ2-7, with a tentative D call TRBD2 (6 bases). The germline V gene has CDR1 LGHDT and CDR2 YNNKEL (reference sequence). This CDR3 has 11 amino acids. The V gene lost 5 bases and the J gene lost 7 bases, with 9 bases spanning the gap.

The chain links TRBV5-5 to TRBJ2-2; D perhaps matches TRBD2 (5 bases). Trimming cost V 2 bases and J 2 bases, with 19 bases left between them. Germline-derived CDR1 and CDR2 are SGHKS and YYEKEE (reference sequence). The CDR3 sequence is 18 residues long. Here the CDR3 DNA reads TGTGCCAGCAGCTTTGTCCTACTCGAGCCGGGAAACACCGGGGAGCTGTTTTTT. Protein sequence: CASSFVLLEPGNTGELFF.

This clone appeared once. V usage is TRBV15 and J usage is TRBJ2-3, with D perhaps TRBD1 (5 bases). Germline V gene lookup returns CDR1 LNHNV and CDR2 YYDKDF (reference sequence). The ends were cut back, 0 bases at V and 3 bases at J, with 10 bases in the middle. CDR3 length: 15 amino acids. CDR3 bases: TGTGCCACCAGCAGAGATCAGGGAAGGACAGATACGCAGTATTTT. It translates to CATSRDQGRTDTQYF.

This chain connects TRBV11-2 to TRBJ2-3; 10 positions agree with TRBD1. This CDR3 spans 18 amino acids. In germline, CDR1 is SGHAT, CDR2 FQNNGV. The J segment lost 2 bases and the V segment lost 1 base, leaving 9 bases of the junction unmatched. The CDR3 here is CASSLAPGQGFFTDTQYF. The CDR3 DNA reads TGTGCCAGCAGCTTAGCCCCGGGACAGGGGTTTTTCACAGATACGCAGTATTTT. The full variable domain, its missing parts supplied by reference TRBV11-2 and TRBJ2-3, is EAGVAQSPRYKIIEKRQSVAFWCNPISGHATLYWYQQILGQGPKLLIQFQNNGVVDDSQLPKDRFSAERLKGVDSTLKIQPAKLEDSAVYLCASSLAPGQGFFTDTQYFGPGTRLTVL.

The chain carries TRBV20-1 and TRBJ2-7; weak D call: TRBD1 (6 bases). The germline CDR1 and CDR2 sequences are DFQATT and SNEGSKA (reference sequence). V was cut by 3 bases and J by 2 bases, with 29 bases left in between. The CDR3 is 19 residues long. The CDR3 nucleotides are TGCAGTGCTAGTAATCTTCGAGGGAACAGGGCTTCTACCGCCTACGAGCAGTACTTC. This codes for CSASNLRGNRASTAYEQYF.

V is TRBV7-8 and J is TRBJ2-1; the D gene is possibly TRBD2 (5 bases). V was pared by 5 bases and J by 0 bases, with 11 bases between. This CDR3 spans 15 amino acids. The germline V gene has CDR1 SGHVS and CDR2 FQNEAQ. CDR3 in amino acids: CASSLQGSSYNEQFF. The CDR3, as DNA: TGTGCCAGCAGCCTTCAAGGGAGCTCCTACAATGAGCAGTTCTTC.